The 18 T cell receptor beta chains given below trace back to one sample, sequenced in a study of T cell repertoires in ileal Crohn's disease. Assay used: immunoSEQ multiplex PCR; TCRdb lists only in-frame clones, some missing. The sample yields 16,000 or so clones, around three quarters seen once. The source material was ileal tissue. Source of these receptors: an adult with Crohn's disease.

This clone was counted between two and nine times. The chain couples TRBV5-5 to TRBJ1-3; a weak D match, TRBD1 (6 bases). This CDR3 is built from 16 residues. The germline gives CDR1 SGHKS, CDR2 YYEKEE (reference sequence). Trimming pared 4 bases from V and 3 bases from J, leaving 17 bases between. The CDR3 DNA sequence: TGTGCCAGCAGCCTTTTGGGCAGGGGAATTGGAAACACCATATATTTT. Translating it yields CASSLLGRGIGNTIYF.

V and J are TRBV10-2 and TRBJ2-7, with TRBD1 identical over 7 bases. CDR1 and CDR2 (germline): WSHSY, SAAADI. The CDR3 spans 14 residues. Unmatched junction bases numbered 8, after V lost 6 bases and J lost 3 bases. Written as DNA, the CDR3 is TGCGCCAGCAGCGTCGACAGGGCCCTCTACGAGCAGTACGTC. Its translation: CASSVDRALYEQYV.

CDR3 nucleotides: TGTGCCAGCAGCTTGTGGTCCAGGGGAGGGTATCAGCCCCAGCATTTT. It yields the protein CASSLWSRGGYQPQHF. The rearrangement links TRBV5-4 to TRBJ1-5, with D possibly TRBD1 on 6 matching bases. V shed 1 base and J shed 5 bases, with 16 bases lying between them. Germline loops: CDR1 SGHNT, CDR2 YYREEE (reference sequence). This CDR3 is 16 amino acids long. The full variable domain, in which reference TRBV5-4 and TRBJ1-5 provide the parts outside the CDR3, is ETGVTQSPTHLIKTRGQQVTLRCSSQSGHNTVSWYQQALGQGPQFIFQYYREEENGRGNFPPRFSGLQFPNYSSELNVNALELDDSALYLCASSLWSRGGYQPQHFGDGTRLSIL.

The gene calls are TRBV6-6 and TRBJ1-1, with a tentative D call TRBD1 (6 bases). V lost 2 bases to trimming and J lost 4 bases, with 14 bases between them. The CDR3 contains 15 residues. Germline assignment: CDR1 MNHNY and CDR2 SVGAGI (reference sequence). For the CDR3, the DNA is TGTGCCAGCAGTTACCGACAGGTTGGAGGCACTGAAGCTTTCTTT. It specifies CASSYRQVGGTEAFF.

This clone came up a few times. V usage is TRBV7-2 and J usage is TRBJ2-5; 8 bases line up with TRBD2. The ends lost 4 bases at V and 3 bases at J; junction bases unmatched: 10. Per germline, CDR1 SGHTA and CDR2 FQGNSA. CDR3 size: 16 residues. Written as DNA, the CDR3 is TGTGCCAGCAGCTCCATACGGGCGGGAGGTAAAGAGACCCAGTACTTC. This gives the protein CASSSIRAGGKETQYF.

This clone has more than one count but fewer than ten. The junction shows a germline mismatch at one end, possibly a read error. This rearrangement joins TRBV7-7 to TRBJ2-2; TRBD2 matches 15 bases. The CDR3 has 17 amino acids. Per germline, CDR1 SSHAT and CDR2 FNYEAQ (reference sequence). This CDR3 reads CASSPRTSGRAAGELFF. In DNA, the CDR3 is TGTGCTAGCAGCCCCCGGACTAGCGGGAGGGCGGCGGGGGAGCTGTTTTTT.

This chain joins TRBV5-6 and TRBJ2-7; TRBD1 is a possible D gene (6 bases). CDR1 SGHDT and CDR2 YYEEEE come from the germline V gene. The CDR3 runs 12 residues. V shed 3 bases and J shed 3 bases, with 7 bases lying between them. The CDR3 DNA reads TGTGCCAGCAGCTCGGGACACTACGAGCAGTACTTC. It specifies CASSSGHYEQYF.

V and J are TRBV7-9 and TRBJ1-3; 7 nucleotides match TRBD1. V trimming: 7 bases; J trimming: 4 bases; junction bases outside the gene matches: 7. CDR1 and CDR2 from the germline V gene are SEHNR and FQNEAQ (reference sequence). The CDR3 length is 14 residues. The CDR3 is CASILQGPGNTIYF. CDR3 sequence (DNA): TGTGCCAGCATCCTACAGGGGCCCGGAAACACCATATATTTT.

The J gene is TRBJ1-1, the V gene TRBV5-1; perhaps TRBD1 as D (6 bases). Trimming removed 3 bases from V and 3 bases from J, with 9 bases in between. Germline CDR1 SGHRS, CDR2 YFSETQ. The CDR3 contains 13 residues. DNA of the CDR3: TGCGCCAGCAGCTGGTCAGGGGACACTGAAGCTTTCTTT. This translates into CASSWSGDTEAFF.

The chain uses TRBV6-1 and TRBJ2-7; perhaps TRBD1 as D (6 bases). The length of the CDR3 is 15 residues. The V gene's germline CDR1 is MNHNS and CDR2 SASEGT. Trimming pared 5 bases from V and 3 bases from J, leaving 17 bases between. The CDR3 nucleotides read TGTGCCAGCAGTAAGAACCGGGACAAATTCTACGAGCAGTACGTC. It yields the protein CASSKNRDKFYEQYV.

In nucleotides, the CDR3 is TGTGCCAGCAGCCACAGACAAAACGACTACGAGCAGTACGTC. Encoded protein: CASSHRQNDYEQYV. J is TRBJ2-7 and V is TRBV21-1; the D call TRBD2 from the table was never checked on the DNA. TRBV21-1 is shown as a pseudogene. CDR3 length: 14 residues.

The rearrangement links TRBV10-3 to TRBJ1-1; D unresolved. Germline V gene sequence: CDR1 ENHRY, CDR2 SYGVKD. The V gene lost 8 bases and the J gene lost 1 base, with 17 bases spanning the gap. This CDR3 region has 15 residues. Written as DNA, the CDR3 is TGTGCCATCCGTGGAACTCGGGAGAGGAACACTGAAGCTTTCTTT. It translates to CAIRGTRERNTEAFF.

The genes are TRBV11-2 and TRBJ2-1, with 10 bases identical to TRBD2. The V segment lost 6 bases and the J segment 4 bases; nucleotides outside the gene matches: 9. This CDR3 spans 16 amino acids. The germline gives CDR1 SGHAT, CDR2 FQNNGV. The CDR3 nucleotides are TGTGCCAGCAGACCCCCCGGGACTAGCGTTTACAATGAGCAGTTCTTC. It translates to CASRPPGTSVYNEQFF. The full variable domain, with the rest looked up from reference TRBV11-2 and TRBJ2-1, is EAGVAQSPRYKIIEKRQSVAFWCNPISGHATLYWYQQILGQGPKLLIQFQNNGVVDDSQLPKDRFSAERLKGVDSTLKIQPAKLEDSAVYLCASRPPGTSVYNEQFFGPGTRLTVL.

The chain links TRBV27 to TRBJ2-7; 9 bases line up with TRBD2. Trimming took 6 bases from V and 0 from J; bases not matched to a gene: 9. This CDR3 region has 16 residues. In germline, CDR1 is MNHEY, CDR2 SMNVEV (reference sequence). The CDR3 DNA reads TGTGCCAGCAGCCGCGGAATAGCGGGGGCCTCCTACGAGCAGTACTTC. Translating gives CASSRGIAGASYEQYF.

V and J are TRBV4-3 and TRBJ2-5; D ambiguous. This CDR3 comprises 14 residues. From germline, CDR1 is LGHNA and CDR2 YSLEER. With 1 base removed from V and 2 bases from J, the gap between germline ends came to 8 bases. The CDR3 coding sequence is TGCGCCAGCAGCCAAGGAAACCAGCAAGAGACCCAGTACTTC. Its translation is CASSQGNQQETQYF.

The rearrangement uses TRBV18 and TRBJ2-3; 9 nucleotides match TRBD2. In germline, CDR1 is KGHSH, CDR2 LQKENI. The ends lost 1 base at V and 0 bases at J; junction bases unmatched: 5. The CDR3 length is 17 residues. In DNA, the CDR3 is TGTGCCAGCTCACCACGCCTAGCGGGACCTAGCACAGATACGCAGTATTTT. Translating gives CASSPRLAGPSTDTQYF.

The chain is built from TRBV6-4 and TRBJ2-4; 11 nucleotides agree with TRBD2. The trim removed 6 bases at V and 0 bases at J, leaving 10 bases unmatched. This CDR3 contains 18 residues. CDR1 is MRHNA and CDR2 is SNTAGT in the germline V gene. The CDR3, as DNA: TGTGCCAGCAGCCAACGGGGACTAGCGGAGCTAGCCAAAAACATTCAGTACTTC. It specifies CASSQRGLAELAKNIQYF.

This clone was detected once. The chain uses TRBV27 and TRBJ2-7; D is possibly TRBD1 (6 bases). The CDR3 is 14 residues long. The V gene's germline CDR1 is MNHEY and CDR2 SMNVEV (reference sequence). The V end lost 3 bases, the J end lost 2 bases, and 11 bases lay between the germline ends. The CDR3 nucleotides read TGTGCCAGCAGTTTCATGACAGGACCCTACGAGCAGTACTTC. As protein: CASSFMTGPYEQYF.